In this sample, the clone carrying this T cell receptor (beta chain) turned up many times. Its target is not known. Germline lookup yields CDR1 SEHNR and CDR2 FQNEAQ (reference sequence). With 4 bases removed from V and 8 bases from J, the gap between germline ends came to 15 bases. This CDR3 region has 14 residues. This entry is derived from a study of CD8 T cells in ankylosing spondylitis. TCRdb reanalysed the 5' RACE reads using MiXCR and keeps one entry per CDR3 protein. This table has approximately 240,000 distinct CDR3 sequences, about 24% appearing once. Study-wide findings and caveats: Matched synovial fluid from ankylosing spondylitis patients was reported to be enriched for disease-linked clones. It appeared that ankylosing spondylitis blood was characterized by a TCR beta motif of 8 or 9 highly homologous variants.

J is TRBJ2-1 and V is TRBV7-9; possible D gene TRBD1, 6 bases. The sequencing sample was made of blood, either unsorted or a sorted T cell fraction (not recorded which). This TCR came from a male donor with ankylosing spondylitis or in good health (not recorded which). CDR3 DNA: TGTGCCAGCAGCTCCTTAAACAGGGCCCATGAGCAGTTCTTC. It translates to CASSSLNRAHEQFF.